This T cell receptor (beta chain) was recorded in a study of blood T cell repertoires in COVID-19. On the study more broadly: Samples came from the United States, Italy and Spain, spanning acute and convalescent COVID-19. Sample material is recorded as cDNA or gDNA derived from T cells, B-cell-depleted T cells, or PBMCs.

It was during active infection that Seattle patients were enrolled and then longitudinally followed. Per the original methods: Amplification of reference gene primers was used by the study to estimate nucleated cell counts. The assay was immunoSEQ multiplex PCR, and TCRdb's table has in-frame clones only and misses some. V and J calls and clone size are as listed in that table; D and trimming were resolved from the DNA. This table has about 160,000 clones, more than 75% appearing once. The material sequenced was peripheral blood. This clonotype originated in a woman in her seventies with COVID-19, enrolled during active disease.

The CDR3 DNA follows: TGTGCCAGCCGTTCGGGTGGAGGTTTTACTGAAGCTTTCTTT. Residues: CASRSGGGFTEAFF. The chain carries TRBV28 and TRBJ1-1; D gene ambiguous. CDR3 length equals 14 residues. V was shortened by 8 bases and J by 5 bases, with 18 bases between the two germline ends. Germline V gene lookup returns CDR1 MDHEN and CDR2 SYDVKM.